The 22 T cell receptor beta chains below all came from one sample that was sequenced in a study of T cell responses to AZD1222 COVID-19 vaccine. Profiling relied on immunoSEQ multiplex PCR, and the TCRdb table lists in-frame clones only, not all of them. The sample includes 150,000 or so clones, 85% to 95% of them seen just once. The specimen was peripheral blood, collected on day 0 of AZD1222 vaccination. The receptors here all came from an adult in good health.

V usage is TRBV27 and J usage is TRBJ2-7; TRBD1 matches 7 bases. This CDR3 spans 16 amino acids. Per the germline V gene, CDR1 is MNHEY and CDR2 is SMNVEV (reference sequence). The ends lost 6 bases at V and 2 bases at J; junction bases unmatched: 13. The CDR3 coding sequence is TGTGCCAGCAGCCACCTTCGACAGGGTAGCACCTACGAGCAGTACTTC. Protein product: CASSHLRQGSTYEQYF.

V gene TRBV14 combines with J gene TRBJ1-2; D not resolved. The V gene lost 3 bases and the J gene lost 1 base, with 3 bases spanning the gap. The CDR3 is 12 amino acids. Per germline, CDR1 SGHDN and CDR2 FVKESK. The CDR3 loop is CASSQSNYGYTF. CDR3 bases: TGTGCCAGCAGCCAGAGTAACTATGGCTACACCTTC.

The chain links TRBV15 to TRBJ1-1, with 9 bases matching TRBD1. CDR3 length equals 15 residues. Trimming removed 4 bases from V and 6 bases from J; junction bases left unmatched: 9. Germline assignment: CDR1 LNHNV and CDR2 YYDKDF (reference sequence). The CDR3 here is CATSTGTGKRAEAFF. The DNA for the CDR3 is TGTGCCACCAGCACTGGGACAGGGAAACGGGCTGAAGCTTTCTTT.

The V gene is TRBV27, the J gene TRBJ2-1; no clear D gene. The germline gives CDR1 MNHEY, CDR2 SMNVEV (reference sequence). V gave up 8 bases and J gave up 5 bases, with 13 bases separating them. The CDR3 length is 13 residues. The CDR3 sequence: CASRTADHNEQFF. The DNA for the CDR3 is TGTGCCAGCCGCACAGCAGACCACAATGAGCAGTTCTTC.

This clone has just one count. V and J are TRBV25-1 and TRBJ1-2, with a possible D match to TRBD1 (5 bases). Germline CDR1 is MGHDK and CDR2 is SYGVNS. This CDR3 region has 15 residues. Trimming left V 8 bases short and J 5 bases short, with 21 bases between. CDR3 nucleotides: TGTGCCAGCGACGACGGGGCGCCCGGGGGGTATGGCTACACCTTC. This codes for CASDDGAPGGYGYTF.

The rearrangement uses TRBV5-4 and TRBJ2-4, with 10 bases that match TRBD1. The germline V gene encodes CDR1 SGHNT and CDR2 YYREEE (reference sequence). This CDR3 is built from 13 residues. Trimming at V came to 6 bases and at J to 7 bases, leaving 4 bases not matched to a gene. The DNA of the CDR3 is TGTGCCAGCACCCGGGACAGGGGCAACATTCAGTACTTC. Its translation is CASTRDRGNIQYF.

The chain has TRBV7-8 and TRBJ2-1; D is ambiguous. CDR1 SGHVS and CDR2 FQNEAQ come from the germline V gene. V was cut by 2 bases and J by 6 bases, with 11 bases left in between. This CDR3 spans 14 amino acids. The CDR3 sequence: CASSLNAATNEQFF. DNA for the CDR3: TGTGCCAGCAGCTTAAACGCAGCTACCAATGAGCAGTTCTTC.

The chain links TRBV6-5 to TRBJ1-5; D uncertain. The germline V gene has CDR1 MNHEY and CDR2 SVGAGI. This CDR3 is 12 amino acids long. Trimming stripped 6 bases from V and 5 bases from J, with 8 bases between. CDR3 residues: CASSWTDQPQHF. CDR3 bases: TGTGCCAGCAGCTGGACGGATCAGCCCCAGCATTTT.

V and J are TRBV6-5 and TRBJ2-5; 9 positions match TRBD2. Germline CDR1 reads MNHEY; CDR2 reads SVGAGI. The CDR3 covers 16 residues. With V trimmed by 4 bases and J by 3 bases, 9 bases remained unmatched. The CDR3 spells CASSWTPGLAEETQYF. In DNA form, the CDR3 reads TGTGCCAGCAGTTGGACCCCGGGACTAGCAGAAGAGACCCAGTACTTC.

The gene calls are TRBV5-5 and TRBJ2-7, with 7 bases lining up with TRBD2. The CDR3 runs to 12 residues. J lost 2 bases, V lost 7 bases, and 3 bases had no gene match. Germline-derived CDR1 and CDR2 are SGHKS and YYEKEE (reference sequence). The CDR3 nucleotides read TGTGCCAGCGCGGGGGAAGCCTACGAGCAGTACTTC. Its protein product is CASAGEAYEQYF.

V is TRBV5-1 and J is TRBJ2-3; unclear D gene. The CDR3 spans 15 residues. V lost 2 bases to trimming and J lost 0 bases, with 10 bases between them. Germline V CDR1 and CDR2: SGHRS, YFSETQ. The CDR3 protein is CASSFVRPSTDTQYF. CDR3 DNA: TGCGCCAGCAGCTTCGTCCGCCCTAGCACAGATACGCAGTATTTT.

The J gene is TRBJ1-2, the V gene TRBV30; D remains unclear. Germline CDR1 is GTSNPN and CDR2 is SVGIG (reference sequence). Trimming removed 1 base at V and 8 bases at J, with 11 bases between. The CDR3 totals 12 residues. In nucleotides, the CDR3 is TGTGCCTGGAGTGACGGGGTCGGAGGCTACACCTTC. Residues: CAWSDGVGGYTF.

This chain joins TRBV3-1 (or the pseudogene TRBV3-2) and TRBJ1-1; D ambiguous. Germline CDR1 LGHDT, CDR2 YNNKEL (reference sequence). CDR3 size: 13 residues. The V gene lost 0 bases and the J gene lost 7 bases, with 9 bases spanning the gap. CDR3 residues: CASSQDPGVEAFF. DNA for the CDR3: TGTGCCAGCAGCCAAGACCCGGGAGTTGAAGCTTTCTTT.

This sequence joins TRBV27 and TRBJ1-5, with TRBD1 as a possible D gene (5 bases). Germline CDR1 MNHEY, CDR2 SMNVEV (reference sequence). The CDR3 totals 16 residues. Trimming took 6 bases from V and 0 from J, leaving 15 bases between them. CDR3 sequence (DNA): TGTGCCAGCAGACAAGGGGACCGTTATAGCAATCAGCCCCAGCATTTT. It specifies CASRQGDRYSNQPQHF.

The J gene is TRBJ2-7, the V gene TRBV12-3 or TRBV12-4; D gene ambiguous. This CDR3 comprises 12 residues. The ends were cut back, 1 base at V and 4 bases at J, with 5 bases in the middle. Here the CDR3 reads CASSLDRYEQYF. In DNA, the CDR3 is TGTGCCAGCAGTTTAGACAGATACGAGCAGTACTTC.

V usage is TRBV30 and J usage is TRBJ1-1; D uncertain. V gave up 5 bases and J gave up 3 bases, with 10 bases separating them. CDR1 and CDR2 from the germline V gene are GTSNPN and SVGIG (reference sequence). This CDR3 comprises 12 residues. CDR3 DNA: TGTGCCTGGGGAGAGAGCCACACTGAAGCTTTCTTT. The encoded protein is CAWGESHTEAFF.

This sequence joins TRBV18 and TRBJ2-5; TRBD1 agrees at 9 bases. Germline V CDR1 and CDR2: KGHSH, LQKENI. The trim removed 0 bases at V and 2 bases at J, leaving 4 bases unmatched. The CDR3 runs 16 residues. Here the CDR3 DNA reads TGTGCCAGCTCACCACCGGGACAGGGTCTGCAAGAGACCCAGTACTTC. It specifies CASSPPGQGLQETQYF.

The J gene is TRBJ1-1, the V gene TRBV25-1; D is ambiguous. CDR3 length equals 14 residues. Germline lookup yields CDR1 MGHDK and CDR2 SYGVNS. V gave up 1 base and J gave up 1 base, with 7 bases separating them. As DNA, the CDR3 is TGTGCCAGCAGTGAATCCCAATGGAACACTGAAGCTTTCTTT. Protein sequence: CASSESQWNTEAFF.

The chain joins TRBV6-1 to TRBJ2-1; D remains unclear. Germline CDR1 reads MNHNS; CDR2 reads SASEGT. The ends were cut back, 1 base at V and 15 bases at J, with 13 bases in the middle. The CDR3 covers 12 residues. CDR3 nucleotide sequence: TGTGCCAGCAGTGAAGTAGGCGCCCTAGGGTTCTTC. Translation: CASSEVGALGFF.

The genes are TRBV7-8 and TRBJ1-2, with 11 bases that match TRBD1. Losses at the gene ends were 2 bases for V and 6 bases for J; bases not matched to a gene: 5. CDR3 size: 15 residues. CDR1 is SGHVS, CDR2 FQNEAQ, per germline. The CDR3 loop reads CASSLWGQGVDGYTF. CDR3 nucleotides: TGTGCCAGCAGCTTATGGGGACAGGGGGTTGATGGCTACACCTTC.

This rearrangement joins TRBV7-9 to TRBJ1-3; perhaps TRBD1 as D (5 bases). The CDR3 spans 15 residues. The germline V gene encodes CDR1 SEHNR and CDR2 FQNEAQ (reference sequence). V was trimmed by 5 bases and J by 2 bases, leaving 13 bases between them. CDR3 DNA sequence: TGTGCCAGCAGCAAGGGACCTCATCCTGGAAACACCATATATTTT. Encoded protein: CASSKGPHPGNTIYF. The variable domain in full, completed from reference TRBV7-9 and TRBJ1-3, reads DTGVSQNPRHKITKRGQNVTFRCDPISEHNRLYWYRQTLGQGPEFLTYFQNEAQLEKSRLLSDRFSAERPKGSFSTLEIQRTEQGDSAMYLCASSKGPHPGNTIYFGEGSWLTVV.

V usage is TRBV18 and J usage is TRBJ1-1, with D hard to call. CDR3 length: 16 residues. The germline CDR1 and CDR2 sequences are KGHSH and LQKENI. The ends were cut back, 6 bases at V and 0 bases at J, with 17 bases in the middle. The CDR3 DNA follows: TGTGCCAGCTCTCCCGCCCAGGAGGTAATGAACACTGAAGCTTTCTTT. Protein sequence: CASSPAQEVMNTEAFF.